These T cell receptor beta chains were read from a single sample in a study of follicular helper T cells after annual influenza vaccination. Here immunoSEQ multiplex PCR was the method, and the copy in TCRdb shows in-frame clones only, minus some. The sample consists of under 400 clones, 65% to 85% of them appearing once. This specimen was CXCR5+ CD38+ circulating T follicular helper cells from blood, taken 7 days after influenza vaccination. The receptors shown here come from an adult who received the influenza vaccine. CDR3s include the opening cysteine and the closing phenylalanine or tryptophan. D genes are given only for firm matches. Expanded clones are given a class, and other clones once, few, many or no size at all.

>NA|NA|TRBV9|TRBJ2-3
CASSASWQRGAFDTQYF
TGTGCCAGCAGCGCCTCCTGGCAACGAGGGGCGTTCGATACGCAGTATTTT
>NA|NA|TRBV7-5|TRBJ2-6
CARMARQSRANVLTF
TGTGCCAGAATGGCCAGACAAAGTCGGGCCAACGTCCTGACTTTC
>TRBD2|NA|TRBV6-5|TRBJ2-7
CASQLEGTSFYEQYF
TGTGCCAGCCAGTTGGAGGGGACTAGCTTCTACGAGCAGTACTTC
>NA|NA|TRBV7-2|TRBJ1-5
CASSLNLGYQPQHF
TGTGCCAGCAGCTTGAACTTGGGGTATCAGCCCCAGCATTTT
>TRBD2|few|TRBV10-1|TRBJ2-7
CASSEKASGAHEQYF
TGCGCCAGCAGTGAGAAGGCTAGCGGGGCACACGAGCAGTACTTC
>TRBD1|NA|TRBV11-2|TRBJ2-7
CASSPDRDPSREQYF
TGTGCCAGCAGTCCTGACAGGGATCCCTCGAGGGAGCAGTACTTC
>TRBD1|NA|TRBV5-6|TRBJ2-7
CASSLYGTGTSYEQYF
TGTGCCAGCAGCTTGTACGGGACAGGCACCTCCTACGAGCAGTACTTC
>NA|NA|TRBV2|TRBJ2-5
CASSRTGKGGETQYF
TGTGCCAGCAGCCGGACAGGCAAGGGGGGGGAGACCCAGTACTTC
>NA|few|TRBV30|TRBJ1-5
CAWSYGQGKDQPQHF
TGTGCCTGGAGCTACGGCCAGGGGAAGGATCAGCCCCAGCATTTT
>NA|NA|TRBV7-9|TRBJ1-1
CASSPEGTNTEAFF
TGTGCCAGCAGCCCAGAGGGGACAAACACTGAAGCTTTCTTT
>NA|NA|TRBV7-9|TRBJ1-6
CASSSDSGASPLHF
TGTGCCAGCAGCTCGGACTCTGGGGCTTCACCCCTCCACTTT
>NA|NA|TRBV13|TRBJ2-3
CASSSLRDTDTQYF
TGTGCCAGCAGCTCCCTACGTGACACAGATACGCAGTATTTT
>NA|NA|TRBV25-1|TRBJ1-2
CASRRDATCGYTF
TGTGCCAGCAGACGGGACGCGACCTGTGGCTACACCTTC
>NA|NA|TRBV13|TRBJ2-6
CASSFAGNTNVLTF
TGTGCCAGCAGCTTTGCAGGGAATACCAACGTCCTGACTTTC
>NA|few|TRBV2|TRBJ2-7
CASAGTVVGEQYF
TGTGCCAGCGCCGGGACGGTGGTTGGGGAGCAGTACTTC
>NA|NA|TRBV4-3|TRBJ2-1
CASSHEASLVAYNEQFF
TGCGCCAGCAGCCATGAGGCGAGTCTAGTCGCCTACAATGAGCAGTTCTTC
>NA|NA|TRBV7-2|TRBJ1-2
CASSSETETYGYTF
TGTGCCAGCAGCTCAGAAACAGAGACTTATGGCTACACCTTC
>NA|NA|TRBV4-3|TRBJ2-7
CASSQRDWGPSYEQYF
TGCGCCAGCAGCCAAAGGGATTGGGGTCCCTCCTACGAGCAGTACTTC
>NA|NA|TRBV5-1|TRBJ1-2
CASSLGGSEGYTF
TGCGCCAGCAGCTTGGGGGGGAGCGAGGGCTACACCTTC
>TRBD1|NA|TRBV18|TRBJ2-3
CASSPLDRASLADTQYF
TGTGCCAGCTCACCCCTTGACAGGGCGTCTTTAGCAGATACGCAGTATTTT
>NA|NA|TRBV27|TRBJ1-1
CASSSFGESAFF
TGTGCCAGCAGTTCTTTCGGGGAGTCGGCTTTCTTT
>NA|NA|TRBV30|TRBJ2-2
CAWSADHSTGELFF
TGTGCCTGGAGTGCAGATCACAGCACCGGGGAGCTGTTTTTT
>NA|NA|TRBV6-5|TRBJ1-6
CASRPGSSYNSPLHF
TGTGCCAGCAGGCCCGGGAGCTCCTATAATTCACCCCTCCACTTT
>TRBD1|NA|TRBV6-5|TRBJ1-5
CASSSRGPGQPQHF
TGTGCCAGCAGTTCCAGGGGGCCGGGTCAGCCCCAGCATTTT
>NA|once|TRBV4-3|TRBJ2-3
CASSQASWGTDTQYF
TGCGCCAGCAGCCAAGCAAGTTGGGGCACAGATACGCAGTATTTT
>TRBD1|NA|TRBV28|TRBJ2-3
CASSPTGGGTDTQYF
TGTGCCAGCAGCCCGACAGGGGGAGGGACAGATACGCAGTATTTT
>NA|NA|TRBV9|TRBJ2-3
CASSTASWADTQYF
TGTGCCAGCAGCACGGCTAGTTGGGCAGATACGCAGTATTTT
>TRBD1|NA|TRBV5-1|TRBJ2-7
CASSLGDRTYEQYF
TGCGCCAGCTCCTTGGGGGACAGAACCTACGAGCAGTACTTC
>NA|NA|TRBV19|TRBJ2-5
CASSTNTGIRETQYF
TGTGCCAGTAGTACTAATACAGGGATTCGGGAGACCCAGTACTTC
>NA|NA|TRBV19|TRBJ2-7
CASKDDPNSYEQYF
TGTGCCAGTAAGGACGACCCCAACTCCTACGAGCAGTACTTC
>TRBD2|NA|TRBV5-6|TRBJ2-2
CASSSRAGGRFIGELFF
TGTGCCAGCAGCTCCCGAGCGGGGGGAAGATTCATCGGGGAGCTGTTTTTT
>NA|NA|TRBV5-1|TRBJ2-7
CASSPGAGPSYEQYF
TGCGCCAGCAGCCCTGGAGCGGGTCCCTCCTACGAGCAGTACTTC
>NA|once|TRBV7-2|TRBJ2-3
CASSTRGTFQDTQYF
TGTGCCAGCAGCACCCGCGGGACTTTCCAAGATACGCAGTATTTT
>NA|NA|TRBV1|TRBJ2-6
CTSSAQSRANVLTF
TGCACCAGCAGTGCACAAAGTCGGGCCAACGTCCTGACTTTC
>NA|NA|TRBV2|TRBJ2-7
CASASWDEQYF
TGTGCCAGTGCTAGCTGGGACGAGCAGTACTTC
>NA|NA|TRBV15|TRBJ2-5
CATSGWESETQYF
TGTGCCACCAGCGGCTGGGAGTCAGAGACCCAGTACTTC
>TRBD1|few|TRBV19|TRBJ2-7
CASSTDRDRLEQYF
TGTGCCAGTAGTACGGACAGGGACCGCCTCGAGCAGTACTTC
>TRBD1|once|TRBV5-6|TRBJ1-2
CASTSDQGDGYTF
TGTGCCAGCACCTCCGATCAGGGGGATGGCTACACCTTC
>NA|NA|TRBV6-6|TRBJ1-1
CASSYSQDRRAGEAFF
TGTGCCAGCAGTTACAGCCAGGATCGGAGGGCAGGTGAAGCTTTCTTT
>NA|NA|TRBV10-3|TRBJ1-5
CAISAEGNSNQPQHF
TGTGCCATCAGTGCGGAGGGCAATAGCAATCAGCCCCAGCATTTT
>TRBD1|few|TRBV7-3|TRBJ1-2
CASSFGQGDGYTF
TGTGCCAGCAGCTTTGGACAGGGAGATGGCTACACCTTC
>TRBD2|few|TRBV4-2|TRBJ2-2
CASSRASGGRNTGELFF
TGTGCCAGCAGCCGGGCTAGCGGGGGCCGGAACACCGGGGAGCTGTTTTTT
>TRBD2|NA|TRBV30|TRBJ2-4
CATASGGGGSKNIQYF
TGTGCCACCGCTAGCGGGGGGGGCGGGTCCAAAAACATTCAGTACTTC
>TRBD1|NA|TRBV6-1|TRBJ1-4
CASTTGTANEKLFF
TGTGCCAGCACTACCGGGACAGCTAATGAAAAACTGTTTTTT
>TRBD2|NA|TRBV7-2|TRBJ2-7
CASSPLAGGRGEQYF
TGTGCCAGCAGCCCCCTAGCGGGGGGGCGTGGCGAGCAGTACTTC
>NA|NA|TRBV5-1|TRBJ2-3
CASSVRGDTQYF
TGCGCCAGCAGCGTGCGTGGAGATACGCAGTATTTT
>NA|NA|TRBV7-9|TRBJ1-2
CASSVDRLIGGYYGYTF
TGTGCCAGCAGCGTCGACAGGCTCATTGGGGGTTACTATGGCTACACCTTC
>TRBD1|NA|TRBV5-1|TRBJ1-1
CASSSQQETGSTEAFF
TGCGCCAGCAGCTCGCAACAAGAGACAGGGAGCACTGAAGCTTTCTTT
>NA|NA|TRBV12-5|TRBJ1-5
CASGLGGYSNQPQHF
TGTGCTAGTGGTTTAGGCGGCTATAGCAATCAGCCCCAGCATTTT
>NA|NA|TRBV19|TRBJ2-2
CASTPAGTFAGELFF
TGTGCCAGTACGCCGGCAGGGACTTTCGCCGGGGAGCTGTTTTTT
>TRBD1|NA|TRBV5-8|TRBJ1-1
CASSIRRGGWWTEAFF
TGTGCCAGCAGCATCCGCAGGGGGGGGTGGTGGACTGAAGCTTTCTTT
>TRBD1|NA|TRBV6-6|TRBJ1-2
CASRTTGVGGYTF
TGTGCCAGCAGAACCACAGGGGTGGGGGGCTACACCTTC
>TRBD1|NA|TRBV18|TRBJ1-4
CASSSSSGGIEKLFF
TGTGCCAGCTCATCATCATCAGGGGGGATTGAAAAACTGTTTTTT
>TRBD2|NA|TRBV11-2|TRBJ2-7
CASSLAERGGYEQYF
TGTGCCAGCAGCTTAGCGGAGCGGGGGGGTTACGAGCAGTACTTC
>TRBD2|NA|TRBV7-2|TRBJ2-7
CASSPLAGGRGEQYF
TGTGCCAGCAGCCCTCTAGCGGGGGGGCGCGGCGAGCAGTACTTC
>NA|NA|TRBV11-3|TRBJ2-7
CASSPLVGGLGEQYF
TGTGCCAGCAGCCCATTAGTCGGGGGATTAGGGGAGCAGTACTTC
>NA|few|TRBV9|TRBJ2-3
CASSVALSVTDTQYF
TGTGCCAGCAGCGTAGCTCTGAGTGTTACAGATACGCAGTATTTT
>NA|NA|TRBV7-2|TRBJ2-3
CASSQADSTDTQYF
TGTGCCAGCAGCCAGGCGGACAGCACAGATACGCAGTATTTT
>NA|few|TRBV21-1|TRBJ1-2
CASHIGTYYGYTF
TGTGCCAGCCATATCGGGACGTACTATGGCTACACCTTC
>NA|once|TRBV12-5|TRBJ2-3
CASGLGRGASTDTQYF
TGTGCTAGTGGTTTGGGCAGGGGCGCAAGCACAGATACGCAGTATTTT